The present T cell receptor (beta chain) was sequenced within a study of cytomegalovirus exposure and HLA in healthy donors. Study-level results: Later work associated 16,951 TCR beta sequences with HLA alleles at 0.05 false discovery rate.

Primers included in the PCR were 60 Vbeta and 13 Jbeta primers. Sequencing used immunoSEQ multiplex PCR; TCRdb keeps in-frame clones, though not all of them. This table has around 160,000 clones, around three quarters appearing once. From germline, CDR1 is SQVTM and CDR2 ANQGSEA. The V and J ends lost 6 bases and 5 bases respectively, with 22 bases between them. The CDR3 totals 15 residues. This cohort consisted of healthy bone marrow donors. Though nominally healthy at sampling, donors likely had unrecorded immune exposures. Worth noting for this clone: The antigen is undetermined.

V is TRBV29-1 and J is TRBJ2-5; possible D gene TRBD2, 5 bases. This receptor was obtained from a middle-aged man in good health and CMV-seropositive. Material for sequencing was PBMCs. CDR3 nucleotides: TGCAGCGTGGTCCTGGACGCCCTCCGAGGGGAGACCCAGTACTTC. Translated: CSVVLDALRGETQYF.